The clone carrying this T cell receptor (beta chain) was detected ten times or more. Its specificity is unknown. This record belongs to a study of T cell repertoires in cytomegalovirus infection. This CDR3 region has 13 residues. Between the trimmed V and J ends, which lost 3 bases and 1 base, there was a span of 7 bases. From germline, CDR1 is SEHNR and CDR2 FQNEAQ (reference sequence). TCRdb re-analysed the reads in MiXCR, keeping a single row per CDR3 protein. The sample has about 890,000 distinct CDR3 sequences, around 30% seen once. V gene TRBV7-9 combines with J gene TRBJ2-7, with no clear D. The sample was cultured CD8+ T cells from PBMCs, taken from culture after CMV antigen stimulation. The receptor's source is a human donor in good health (CMV status not recorded). Some clones in this sample may be carry-over from other donors' samples. The CDR3 is CASSFKPSYEQYF. In nucleotides, the CDR3 is TGTGCCAGCAGCTTCAAGCCGTCCTACGAGCAGTACTTC.